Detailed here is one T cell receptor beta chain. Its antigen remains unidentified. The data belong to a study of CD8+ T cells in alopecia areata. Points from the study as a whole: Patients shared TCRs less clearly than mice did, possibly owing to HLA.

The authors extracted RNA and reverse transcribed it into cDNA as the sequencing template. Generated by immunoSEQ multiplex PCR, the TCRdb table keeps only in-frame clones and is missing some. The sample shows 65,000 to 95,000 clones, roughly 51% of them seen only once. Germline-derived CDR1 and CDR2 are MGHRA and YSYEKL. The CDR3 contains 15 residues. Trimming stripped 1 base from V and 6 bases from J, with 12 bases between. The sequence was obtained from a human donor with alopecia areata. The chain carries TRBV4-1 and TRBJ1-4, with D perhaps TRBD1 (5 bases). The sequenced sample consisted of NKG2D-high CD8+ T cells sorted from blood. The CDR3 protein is CASSQVPRDDEKLFF. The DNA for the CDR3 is TGCGCCAGCAGCCAAGTCCCCAGGGACGATGAAAAACTGTTTTTT.